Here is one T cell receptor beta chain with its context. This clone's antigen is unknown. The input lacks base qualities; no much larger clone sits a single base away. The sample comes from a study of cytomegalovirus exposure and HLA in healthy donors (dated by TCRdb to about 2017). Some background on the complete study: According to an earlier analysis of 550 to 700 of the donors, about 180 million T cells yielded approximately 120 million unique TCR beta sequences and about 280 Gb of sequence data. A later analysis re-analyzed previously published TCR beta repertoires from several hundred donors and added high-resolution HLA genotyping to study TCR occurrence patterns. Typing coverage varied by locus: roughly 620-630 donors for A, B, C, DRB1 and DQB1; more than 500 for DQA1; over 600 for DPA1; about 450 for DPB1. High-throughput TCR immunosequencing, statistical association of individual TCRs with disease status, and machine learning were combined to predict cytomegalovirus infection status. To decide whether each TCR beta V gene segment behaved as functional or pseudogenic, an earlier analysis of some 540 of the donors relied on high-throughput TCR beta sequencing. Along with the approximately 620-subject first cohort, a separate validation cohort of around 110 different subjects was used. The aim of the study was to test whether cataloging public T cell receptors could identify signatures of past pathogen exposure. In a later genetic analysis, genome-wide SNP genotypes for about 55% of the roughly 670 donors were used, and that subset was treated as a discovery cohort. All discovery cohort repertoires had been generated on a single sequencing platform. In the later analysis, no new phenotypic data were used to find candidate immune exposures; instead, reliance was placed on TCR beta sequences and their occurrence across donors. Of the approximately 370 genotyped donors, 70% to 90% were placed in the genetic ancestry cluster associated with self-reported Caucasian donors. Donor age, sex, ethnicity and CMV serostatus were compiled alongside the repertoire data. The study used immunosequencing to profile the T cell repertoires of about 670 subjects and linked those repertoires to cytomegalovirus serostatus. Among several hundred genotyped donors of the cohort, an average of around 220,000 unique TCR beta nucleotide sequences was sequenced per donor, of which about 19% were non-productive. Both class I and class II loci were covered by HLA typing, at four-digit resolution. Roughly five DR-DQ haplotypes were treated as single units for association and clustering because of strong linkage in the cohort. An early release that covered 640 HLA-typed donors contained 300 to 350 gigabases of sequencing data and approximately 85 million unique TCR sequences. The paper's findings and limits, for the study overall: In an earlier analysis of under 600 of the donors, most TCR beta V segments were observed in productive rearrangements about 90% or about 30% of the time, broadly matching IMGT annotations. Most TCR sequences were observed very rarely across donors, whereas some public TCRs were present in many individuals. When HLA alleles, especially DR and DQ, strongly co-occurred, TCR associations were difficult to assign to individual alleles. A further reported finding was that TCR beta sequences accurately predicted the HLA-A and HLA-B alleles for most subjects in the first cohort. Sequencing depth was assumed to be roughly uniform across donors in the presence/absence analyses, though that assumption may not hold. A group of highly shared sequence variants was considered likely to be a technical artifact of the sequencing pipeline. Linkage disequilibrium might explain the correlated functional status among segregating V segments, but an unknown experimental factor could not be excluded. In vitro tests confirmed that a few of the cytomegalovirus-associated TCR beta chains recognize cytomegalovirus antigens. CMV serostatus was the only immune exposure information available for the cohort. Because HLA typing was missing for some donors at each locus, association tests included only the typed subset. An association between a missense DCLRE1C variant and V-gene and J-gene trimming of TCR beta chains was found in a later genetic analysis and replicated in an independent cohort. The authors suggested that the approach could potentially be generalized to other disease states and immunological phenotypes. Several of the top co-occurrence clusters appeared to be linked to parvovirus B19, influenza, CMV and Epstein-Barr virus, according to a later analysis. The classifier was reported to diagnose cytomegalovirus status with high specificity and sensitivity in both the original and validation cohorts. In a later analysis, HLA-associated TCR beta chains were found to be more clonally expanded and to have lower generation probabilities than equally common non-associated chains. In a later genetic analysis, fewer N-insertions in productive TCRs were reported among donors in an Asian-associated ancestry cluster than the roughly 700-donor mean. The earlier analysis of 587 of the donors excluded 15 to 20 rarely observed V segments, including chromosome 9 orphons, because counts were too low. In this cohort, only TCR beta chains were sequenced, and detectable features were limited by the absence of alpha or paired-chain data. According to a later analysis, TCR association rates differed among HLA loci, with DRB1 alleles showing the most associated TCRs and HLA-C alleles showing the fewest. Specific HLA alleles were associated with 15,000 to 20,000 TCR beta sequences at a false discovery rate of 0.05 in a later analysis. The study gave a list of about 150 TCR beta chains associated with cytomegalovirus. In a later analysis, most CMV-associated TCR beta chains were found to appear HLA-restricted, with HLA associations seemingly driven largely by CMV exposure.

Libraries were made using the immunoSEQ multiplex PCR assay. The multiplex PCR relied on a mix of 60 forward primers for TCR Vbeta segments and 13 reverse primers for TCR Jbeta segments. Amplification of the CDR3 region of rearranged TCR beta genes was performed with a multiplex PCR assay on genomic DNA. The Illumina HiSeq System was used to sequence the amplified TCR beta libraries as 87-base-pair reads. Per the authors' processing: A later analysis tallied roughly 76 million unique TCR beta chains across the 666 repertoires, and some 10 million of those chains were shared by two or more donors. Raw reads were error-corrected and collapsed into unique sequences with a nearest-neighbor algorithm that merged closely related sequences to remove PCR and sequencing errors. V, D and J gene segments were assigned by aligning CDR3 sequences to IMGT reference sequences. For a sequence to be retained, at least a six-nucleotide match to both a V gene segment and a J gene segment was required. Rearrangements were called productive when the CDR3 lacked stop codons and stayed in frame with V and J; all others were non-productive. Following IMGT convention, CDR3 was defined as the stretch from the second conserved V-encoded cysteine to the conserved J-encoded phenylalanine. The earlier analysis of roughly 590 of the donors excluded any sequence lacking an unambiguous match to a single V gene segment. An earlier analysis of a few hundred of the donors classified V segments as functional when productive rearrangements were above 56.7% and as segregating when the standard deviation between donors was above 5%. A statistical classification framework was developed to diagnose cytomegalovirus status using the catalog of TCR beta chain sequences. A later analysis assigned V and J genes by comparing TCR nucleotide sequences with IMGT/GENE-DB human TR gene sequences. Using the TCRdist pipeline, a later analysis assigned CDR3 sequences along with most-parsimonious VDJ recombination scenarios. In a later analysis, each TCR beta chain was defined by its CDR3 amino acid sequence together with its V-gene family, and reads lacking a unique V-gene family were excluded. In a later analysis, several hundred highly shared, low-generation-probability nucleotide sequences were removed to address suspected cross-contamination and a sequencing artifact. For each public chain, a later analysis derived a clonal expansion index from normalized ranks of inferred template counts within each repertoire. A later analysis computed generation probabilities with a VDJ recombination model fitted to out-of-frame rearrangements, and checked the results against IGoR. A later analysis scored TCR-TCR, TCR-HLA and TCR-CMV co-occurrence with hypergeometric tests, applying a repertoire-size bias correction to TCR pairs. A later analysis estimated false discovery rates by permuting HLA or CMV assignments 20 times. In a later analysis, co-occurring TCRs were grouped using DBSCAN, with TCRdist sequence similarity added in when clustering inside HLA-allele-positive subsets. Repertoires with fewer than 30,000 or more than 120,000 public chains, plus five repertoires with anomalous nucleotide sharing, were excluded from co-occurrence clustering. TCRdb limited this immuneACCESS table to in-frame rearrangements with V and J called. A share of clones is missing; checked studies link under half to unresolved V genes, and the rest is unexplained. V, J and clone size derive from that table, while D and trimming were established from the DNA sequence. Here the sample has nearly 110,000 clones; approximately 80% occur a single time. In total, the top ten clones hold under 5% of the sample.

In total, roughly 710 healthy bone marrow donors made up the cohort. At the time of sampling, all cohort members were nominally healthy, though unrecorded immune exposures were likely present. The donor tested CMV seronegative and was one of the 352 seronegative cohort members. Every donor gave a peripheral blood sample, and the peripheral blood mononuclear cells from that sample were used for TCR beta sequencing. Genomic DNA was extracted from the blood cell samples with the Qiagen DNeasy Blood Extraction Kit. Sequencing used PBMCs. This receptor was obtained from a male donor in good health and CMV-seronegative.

The CDR3 region: CASSEYRLGGEDEQYF. The sequence in DNA is TGTGCCAGCAGTGAATACCGTCTGGGGGGTGAGGACGAGCAGTACTTC. This chain joins TRBV6-1 to TRBJ2-7; perhaps TRBD2 is the D gene, with 6 bases matching. The germline V gene encodes CDR1 MNHNS and CDR2 SASEGT. Counted from cysteine to phenylalanine, this CDR3 has 16 amino acids. The CDR3 DNA has 48 bases and is translated from base 1. At the junction V is shortened by 2 bases and J by 5 bases, with 19 bases in between.